The 27 T cell receptor beta chains presented below share a single source sample, sequenced in a study of beta chain features in type 1 diabetes. Expressed TCRB transcripts got sequenced, as all isolated RNA was reverse transcribed. Assay used: immunoSEQ multiplex PCR; TCRdb lists only in-frame clones, some missing. The table lists 430,000 or so clones, about 10% of them singletons, with 0.045% to 0.05% in the top ten. The specimen was naive CD4+ T cells from blood. All receptors come from a woman under 30 in good health.

This clone was observed a few times. The chain has TRBV15 and TRBJ1-1; possibly TRBD1 for D (6 bases). The germline CDR1 and CDR2 sequences are LNHNV and YYDKDF (reference sequence). V lost 1 base and J lost 4, with 7 bases in between. The CDR3 has 13 amino acids. CDR3 sequence reads: CATSRGGGTEAFF. Here the CDR3 DNA reads TGTGCCACCAGCAGAGGAGGGGGCACTGAAGCTTTCTTT.

This sequence joins TRBV2 and TRBJ1-2; D unresolved. CDR1 SNHLY and CDR2 FYNNEI come from the germline V gene. V dropped 9 bases and J dropped 5 bases, with 7 bases sitting between them. The CDR3 is 10 amino acids. CDR3 region: CASPTYGYTF. DNA for the CDR3: TGTGCCAGTCCGACATATGGCTACACCTTC.

This clone showed up just a few times. Other nucleotide sequences in the sample specify the same CDR3. The J gene is TRBJ2-5, the V gene TRBV5-1; no clear D gene. V dropped 0 bases and J dropped 1 base, with 4 bases sitting between them. Germline assignment: CDR1 SGHRS and CDR2 YFSETQ. CDR3 length equals 13 residues. The CDR3 coding sequence is TGCGCCAGCAGCTTGGCAGTCCAAGAGACCCAGTACTTC. Its translation is CASSLAVQETQYF.

This clone appeared a few times. This chain uses TRBV7-2 with TRBJ1-2; 8 positions agree with TRBD1. The CDR3 is made up of 15 amino acids. V lost 4 bases, J lost 5 bases, and 9 bases stayed unmatched. Germline CDR1 is SGHTA and CDR2 is FQGNSA. The CDR3 nucleotides read TGTGCCAGCAGCTCCCGGGACAGGCTCTCTTATGGCTACACCTTC. It yields the protein CASSSRDRLSYGYTF.

The chain uses TRBV25-1 and TRBJ2-1, with D perhaps matching TRBD2 (6 bases). Looked up from germline, CDR1 is MGHDK and CDR2 is SYGVNS. V was trimmed by 7 bases and J by 4 bases, leaving 8 bases between them. This CDR3 has 12 residues. The CDR3 sequence is CASKGTYNEQFF. The CDR3 nucleotides are TGTGCCAGCAAGGGGACTTACAATGAGCAGTTCTTC.

This clone has just a few counts. The CDR3, as DNA: TGTGCCAGCAGACAGGGGGCGCGTGGAAACACCATATATTTT. Residues: CASRQGARGNTIYF. V gene TRBV6-6 combines with J gene TRBJ1-3; 9 bases map to TRBD1. With V trimmed by 6 bases and J by 3 bases, 3 bases remained unmatched. Germline lookup yields CDR1 MNHNY and CDR2 SVGAGI (reference sequence). The CDR3 runs to 14 residues.

Only a few counts were recorded for this clone. The CDR3: CASSREGAMQNTEAFF. The CDR3 DNA reads TGTGCCAGCAGCCGCGAAGGAGCCATGCAAAACACTGAAGCTTTCTTT. The chain joins TRBV14 to TRBJ1-1; D is ambiguous. Trimming shortened V by 4 bases and J by 2 bases, and 17 bases separated the two germline ends. CDR1 is SGHDN, CDR2 FVKESK, per germline. There are 16 residues in the CDR3.

The CDR3 here is CASSPGQEQYV. The CDR3 DNA reads as TGTGCCAGCTCACCCGGACAAGAGCAGTACGTC. The gene calls are TRBV18 and TRBJ2-7, with D possibly being TRBD1 (5 bases). The CDR3 runs to 11 residues. V was cut by 3 bases and J by 7 bases, with 7 bases left in between. Germline CDR1 and CDR2: KGHSH and LQKENI.

This clone was counted ten times or more. This rearrangement joins TRBV13 to TRBJ2-7, with 7 bases aligning to TRBD1. The V and J ends lost 6 bases and 4 bases, in that order; junction bases with no gene match: 6. This CDR3 has 13 amino acids. The V gene's germline CDR1 is PRHDT and CDR2 FYEKMQ (reference sequence). The CDR3 reads CASSRDRGYEQYV. The CDR3 DNA sequence: TGTGCCAGCAGTCGGGACAGAGGATACGAGCAGTACGTC.

This chain connects TRBV9 to TRBJ2-5; 15 nucleotides align to TRBD2. CDR1 is SGDLS and CDR2 is YYNGEE in the germline V gene. The CDR3 contains 17 residues. V was clipped by 2 bases and J by 1 base; unmatched bases: 3. The CDR3 DNA sequence: TGTGCCAGCAGCGTGGGGACTAGCGGGGGGCCCCAAGAGACCCAGTACTTC. This sequence encodes CASSVGTSGGPQETQYF.

This chain connects TRBV5-6 to TRBJ2-2, with D perhaps TRBD2 (5 bases). CDR3 length: 15 amino acids. With 3 bases removed from V and 7 bases from J, the gap between germline ends came to 16 bases. Germline V gives CDR1 SGHDT, CDR2 YYEEEE. The CDR3 sequence: CASSSLPREGGELFF. The DNA of the CDR3 is TGTGCCAGCAGCTCCCTCCCAAGAGAGGGCGGGGAGCTGTTTTTT.

This clone was counted only a few times. This chain uses TRBV9 with TRBJ2-5; D tentatively reads TRBD1 or TRBD2 (5 bases each). The CDR3 is made up of 14 amino acids. CDR1 and CDR2 from the germline V gene are SGDLS and YYNGEE. V lost 2 bases, J lost 4 bases, and 12 bases lay in between. CDR3 nucleotide sequence: TGTGCCAGCAGCGTGATGGGGGAAGGAGAGACCCAGTACTTC. This codes for CASSVMGEGETQYF.

This chain links TRBV7-9 with TRBJ2-7; perhaps TRBD1 as D (6 bases). V gave up 4 bases and J gave up 6 bases, with 16 bases separating them. From germline, CDR1 is SEHNR and CDR2 FQNEAQ (reference sequence). The length of the CDR3 is 14 residues. CDR3 in amino acids: CASSSVLPGAEQYF. CDR3 DNA: TGTGCCAGCAGCTCGGTTTTACCAGGGGCCGAGCAGTACTTC.

The sample holds a few counts of this clone. J is TRBJ1-1 and V is TRBV2; no reliable D call. Trimming removed 6 bases at V and 0 bases at J, with 8 bases between. CDR1 SNHLY and CDR2 FYNNEI come from the germline V gene. The CDR3 is 13 residues long. The CDR3 is CASRVGMNTEAFF. CDR3 coding DNA: TGTGCCAGCAGGGTAGGGATGAACACTGAAGCTTTCTTT.

The rearrangement joins TRBV30 to TRBJ1-4, with D possibly TRBD1 on 5 matching bases. The germline gives CDR1 GTSNPN, CDR2 SVGIG (reference sequence). Trimming took 0 bases from V and 0 from J, leaving 14 bases between them. The CDR3 runs 17 residues. The CDR3 loop is CAWSVRVGAATNEKLFF. The CDR3 nucleotides read TGTGCCTGGAGTGTACGAGTCGGGGCTGCAACTAATGAAAAACTGTTTTTT. The variable domain in full, with the rest retrieved from reference TRBV30 and TRBJ1-4, is SQTIHQWPATLVQPVGSPLSLECTVEGTSNPNLYWYRQAAGRGLQLLFYSVGIGQISSEVPQNLSASRPQDRQFILSSKKLLLSDSGFYLCAWSVRVGAATNEKLFFGSGTQLSVL.

A note on this clone: Other nucleotide sequences in the sample specify the same CDR3. V gene TRBV7-9 combines with J gene TRBJ2-3; D not certain. Germline CDR1 and CDR2: SEHNR and FQNEAQ (reference sequence). Trimming cost V 1 base and J 6 bases, with 8 bases left between them. CDR3 size: 13 residues. For the CDR3, the DNA is TGTGCCAGCAGCTTAGTTCTCGGGGATACGCAGTATTTT. This gives the protein CASSLVLGDTQYF.

There are a few counts of this clone. The CDR3 bases are TGTGCCAGCAGCTTGCGTCGGTACCAAGAGACCCAGTACTTC. It specifies CASSLRRYQETQYF. The rearrangement links TRBV11-2 to TRBJ2-5; D remains ambiguous. The CDR3 spans 14 residues. V dropped 3 bases and J dropped 0 bases, with 8 bases sitting between them. The germline V gene has CDR1 SGHAT and CDR2 FQNNGV.

Only a few counts were recorded for this clone. The V gene is TRBV7-6, the J gene TRBJ2-3; D remains ambiguous. This CDR3 has 14 amino acids. Germline V CDR1 and CDR2: SGHVS, FNYEAQ. V was trimmed by 1 base and J by 2 bases, leaving 7 bases between them. DNA of the CDR3: TGTGCCAGCAGCTTAGAAGCCCACACAGATACGCAGTATTTT. Translation: CASSLEAHTDTQYF. The whole variable domain, filled in from reference TRBV7-6 and TRBJ2-3, reads GAGVSQSPRYKVTKRGQDVALRCDPISGHVSLYWYRQALGQGPEFLTYFNYEAQQDKSGLPNDRFSAERPEGSISTLTIQRTEQRDSAMYRCASSLEAHTDTQYFGPGTRLTVL.

The chain has TRBV7-9 and TRBJ2-3; D is uncertain. V shed 3 bases and J shed 0 bases, with 13 bases lying between them. Germline-derived CDR1 and CDR2 are SEHNR and FQNEAQ (reference sequence). CDR3 length: 16 residues. Here the CDR3 DNA reads TGTGCCAGCAGCTTTGGGCGCGGCAAAAGCACAGATACGCAGTATTTT. Translating gives CASSFGRGKSTDTQYF.

The rearrangement uses TRBV5-1 and TRBJ2-3; D perhaps matches TRBD2 (6 bases). CDR3 length: 15 amino acids. Trimming removed 4 bases from V and 5 bases from J, with 17 bases in between. The germline V gene encodes CDR1 SGHRS and CDR2 YFSETQ. CDR3 bases: TGCGCCAGCAGCCACCTAGTAAGGCGGGGAGATACGCAGTATTTT. Translating gives CASSHLVRRGDTQYF. Variable domain in full (rest from reference TRBV5-1 and TRBJ2-3): KAGVTQTPRYLIKTRGQQVTLSCSPISGHRSVSWYQQTPGQGLQFLFEYFSETQRNKGNFPGRFSGRQFSNSRSEMNVSTLELGDSALYLCASSHLVRRGDTQYFGPGTRLTVL.

V is TRBV4-3 and J is TRBJ1-6, with unresolved D. Looked up from germline, CDR1 is LGHNA and CDR2 is YSLEER. Between the trimmed V and J ends, which lost 4 bases and 6 bases, there was a span of 7 bases. The CDR3 is 13 residues long. The CDR3 coding sequence is TGCGCCAGCAGCCTTGGACCTAATTCACCCCTCCACTTT. It translates to CASSLGPNSPLHF.

The V call is TRBV18, the J call TRBJ2-6; the D is unclear. The CDR3 has 15 amino acids. Germline V gives CDR1 KGHSH, CDR2 LQKENI. V was cut by 6 bases and J by 0 bases, with 9 bases left in between. The CDR3 region is CASSRLDSGANVLTF. The CDR3, as DNA: TGTGCCAGCTCCCGACTTGACTCTGGGGCCAACGTCCTGACTTTC.

The V and J genes are TRBV28 and TRBJ2-5; TRBD1 is a possible D gene (6 bases). Trimming left V 4 bases short and J 5 bases short, with 20 bases between. Germline lookup yields CDR1 MDHEN and CDR2 SYDVKM. The CDR3 totals 16 residues. CDR3 bases: TGTGCCAGCAGTTCAGTTTGGCCTCCAGGGGTGGAGACCCAGTACTTC. This encodes CASSSVWPPGVETQYF. Full variable domain (rest looked up from reference TRBV28 and TRBJ2-5): DVKVTQSSRYLVKRTGEKVFLECVQDMDHENMFWYRQDPGLGLRLIYFSYDVKMKEKGDIPEGYSVSREKKERFSLILESASTNQTSMYLCASSSVWPPGVETQYFGPGTRLLVL.

V and J are TRBV5-1 and TRBJ2-1; the D is unclear. Between the trimmed V and J ends, which lost 4 bases and 0 bases, there was a span of 17 bases. The CDR3 has 17 residues. Germline V gene sequence: CDR1 SGHRS, CDR2 YFSETQ. The CDR3 loop reads CASSGRRHLSSYNEQFF. CDR3 coding DNA: TGCGCCAGCAGCGGGCGGCGCCACCTAAGCTCCTACAATGAGCAGTTCTTC.

V usage is TRBV6-5 and J usage is TRBJ1-5; D is possibly TRBD1 (5 bases). The CDR3 is 14 residues long. V lost 0 bases and J 4 bases, leaving 7 bases between the germline ends. Germline CDR1 reads MNHEY; CDR2 reads SVGAGI. CDR3 bases: TGTGCCAGCAGTTACTCGTGGGGGAATCAGCCCCAGCATTTT. It encodes CASSYSWGNQPQHF.

J is TRBJ1-1 and V is TRBV30; D possibly corresponds to TRBD1 (5 bases). V was trimmed by 1 base and J by 2 bases, leaving 11 bases between them. This CDR3 is built from 14 residues. The germline CDR1 and CDR2 sequences are GTSNPN and SVGIG (reference sequence). CDR3 DNA: TGTGCCTGGAGTGGGATGACAGCCAACACTGAAGCTTTCTTT. Translating gives CAWSGMTANTEAFF.

This chain joins TRBV16 and TRBJ1-5; D not certain. The CDR3 runs 13 residues. V lost 4 bases and J lost 8, with 12 bases in between. The germline gives CDR1 KGHSY, CDR2 FQNENV. The DNA of the CDR3 is TGTGCCAGCAGCCTCCGCCGGGCGGAGCCCCAGCATTTT. Protein sequence: CASSLRRAEPQHF.